This TCR beta chain was recorded in a study of early T cells in non-severe SARS-CoV-2 infection (dated by TCRdb to the early 2020s). Notes on the research overall: Because TCR sequencing was done on bulk RNA from unsorted whole blood, the alpha and beta chains could not be paired.

Libraries came from 5' RACE. Sequencing was carried out with a NextSeq 500. In the TCR library protocol, unique molecular identifiers were attached to individual cDNA molecules to correct for PCR bias and sequencing error. TCR alpha and beta chains were both sequenced, and the abundances of alpha and beta sequences in each sample were closely correlated with each other. On the study's bioinformatics: Decombinator V4 was used to annotate the V gene, J gene and CDR3 of the TCR sequences. TCRs were defined as expanded if a significant change between any two time points was detected under a Poisson model with p below 0.0001. TCR abundances were normalised to the total number of TCRs sequenced per sample and were expressed as counts per million. VDJdb, accessed 1 November 2021, was searched for CMV, EBV and SARS-CoV-2 annotated TCRs, with TCRs annotated for multiple antigens excluded. The public reads were quality trimmed at Q25 with fastp and then assembled into clones with MiXCR by TCRdb, keeping productive beta chains. Every entry covers one CDR3 protein and lists the most common genes and DNA from its rows. The V and J calls were not made by the authors but by TCRdb's processing. The sample records about 35,000 distinct CDR3 sequences, 5% to 6.5% of which are singletons. The ten largest clonotypes hold under 7% of the sample.

Set within a cohort of healthcare workers in London, UK, this nested case-control study involved weekly PCR testing of nasopharyngeal swabs along with blood sampling. Between 23 and 31 March 2020, the week of the UK lockdown, healthcare workers were enrolled and then followed up weekly for as long as 16 weeks. This clonotype was seen ten or more times. The target of this receptor is not known. No quality values exist for individual bases; no much larger clone is one base distant. What the research found in general, with its limitations: Matching against VDJdb was skewed toward anti-spike CD8 responses, likely underestimated virus-specific expansions, and missed private and CD4 specificities.

The sequence derives from an adult who was a healthcare worker with PCR-confirmed SARS-CoV-2 infection or an uninfected control (not recorded which). Material: whole blood, obtained at baseline.

The CDR3 corresponds to CSASGSYGYTF. The DNA sequence is given as TGCAGTGCTAGTGGATCCTATGGCTACACCTTC. Rearrangement joined TRBV20-1 to TRBJ1-2; no D gene can be assigned with confidence. V is cut by 3 bases and J by 4 bases, and the space between the germline ends is 6 bases. The germline V gene encodes CDR1 DFQATT and CDR2 SNEGSKA (reference sequence). The CDR3 runs 11 residues from the cysteine to the phenylalanine. This entry keeps only the CDR3 DNA: 33 bases, framed from base 1.